This T cell receptor (beta chain) was found in a study of T-cell reconstitution after alpha-beta-depleted transplantation in children (dated by TCRdb to 2015 to 2016). Study-level background: Using TCR repertoire profiling, the study followed T-cell immune reconstitution in a quantitative way in children after TCRalphabeta/CD19-depleted allogeneic hematopoietic cell transplantation.

Library creation used PCR. The run used an Illumina HiSeq 2500. TCR libraries were prepared with molecular barcoding, using unique molecular identifiers to normalize TCRbeta repertoire quantification. TCRdb reprocessed the public reads (quality trimming at Q25 with fastp, clone calling with MiXCR) and kept in-frame beta chains. Identical CDR3 protein sequences are pooled into one entry, listed with their most common genes and DNA. The table for this sample lists over 550,000 distinct CDR3 sequences; roughly a tenth of them were counted only once. Around 4% of the sample goes to the ten largest clones. CDR1 and CDR2 (MDHEN, SYDVKM) derive from the germline V gene. From the cysteine up to the phenylalanine, the CDR3 has a length of 17 residues. Only CDR3 DNA is held: 51 bases, read in frame from base 1. The junction carries 17 bases between V and J, which are trimmed by 0 bases and 8 bases respectively.

With respect to this clonotype: Its target antigen remains unknown. Base qualities are not at hand, and no much larger clone is one base apart.

The material sequenced was PBMCs from the stem cell graft donor, taken from the stem cell graft. The sequence links TRBV28 to TRBJ1-6; the best D guess is TRBD1, with 5 bases matching. The receptor's source is a human donor who donated a stem cell graft to a child with acute myeloid leukemia. The nucleotides are TGTGCCAGCAGTTTATGGTCGGGGCAGGGAAATTATTCACCCCTCCACTTT. Translated, it gives CASSLWSGQGNYSPLHF.